Each of the 14 T cell receptor beta chains below was sequenced from the same sample in a study of blood T cell repertoires in COVID-19. Measured with immunoSEQ multiplex PCR; TCRdb has only the in-frame clones, and not every one. The table has a few hundred thousand clones, approximately 89% seen once. Sequencing input: PBMCs or T cells enriched from blood (not recorded which). The receptor source for this set is a woman aged 50 to 65 who had been exposed to COVID-19.

This chain connects TRBV6-5 to TRBJ1-1; D remains unclear. This CDR3 is 15 amino acids long. CDR1 and CDR2 (germline): MNHEY, SVGAGI. V lost 7 bases and J lost 0, with 15 bases in between. CDR3 loop: CASIRDIGLNTEAFF. CDR3 nucleotides: TGTGCCAGCATTCGAGACATCGGTTTGAACACTGAAGCTTTCTTT.

The gene calls are TRBV3-1 (or the pseudogene TRBV3-2) and TRBJ2-2; 7 bases line up with TRBD1. The CDR3 runs to 14 residues. Germline trimming cut 2 bases from V and 5 bases from J; bases unmatched to any gene: 2. Germline V CDR1 and CDR2: LGHDT, YNNKEL (reference sequence). This CDR3 is CASSQSGQTGELFF. The CDR3 nucleotides are TGTGCCAGCAGCCAATCGGGACAGACCGGGGAGCTGTTTTTT.

Points on this clone: This CDR3 is also generated by other DNA sequences in the sample. The chain combines TRBV4-1 with TRBJ1-6, with D possibly being TRBD1 (6 bases). This CDR3 spans 14 amino acids. Per germline, CDR1 MGHRA and CDR2 YSYEKL. V lost 1 base and J lost 7, with 8 bases in between. The CDR3 DNA reads as TGCGCCAGCAGCCAAGGAACAGGGAATTCACCCCTCCACTTT. Translation gives CASSQGTGNSPLHF.

The genes are TRBV28 and TRBJ1-3; possibly TRBD1 for D (5 bases). Trimming removed 4 bases from V and 0 bases from J, with 7 bases in between. This CDR3 region has 14 residues. CDR1 and CDR2 (germline): MDHEN, SYDVKM. CDR3 DNA sequence: TGTGCCAGCAGTTCTAGGGGCTCTGGAAACACCATATATTTT. This translates into CASSSRGSGNTIYF.

The genes are TRBV3-1 (or the pseudogene TRBV3-2) and TRBJ1-1; D not resolved. The CDR3 loop spans 14 amino acids. Per the germline V gene, CDR1 is LGHDT and CDR2 is YNNKEL (reference sequence). V gave up 3 bases and J gave up 2 bases, with 10 bases separating them. The CDR3 DNA reads TGTGCCAGCAGCCACGGGAGGGCTAACACTGAAGCTTTCTTT. It specifies CASSHGRANTEAFF.

The CDR3, as DNA: TGTGCCAGCAACCTATACGGGGGGACCACAGATACGCAGTATTTT. Residues: CASNLYGGTTDTQYF. J is TRBJ2-3 and V is TRBV11-2; 7 bases are a match to TRBD2. The CDR3 extends over 15 amino acids. CDR1 and CDR2 (germline): SGHAT, FQNNGV. V gave up 7 bases and J gave up 2 bases; unmatched junction bases: 9.

This rearrangement joins TRBV12-3 or TRBV12-4 to TRBJ2-1; weak D call: TRBD2 (6 bases). V lost 5 bases to trimming and J lost 6 bases, with 11 bases between them. The CDR3 runs to 13 residues. The CDR3 DNA is TGTGCCAGCAGTCGCGGGGCTAGCAATGAGCAGTTCTTC. Its protein product is CASSRGASNEQFF.

The chain couples TRBV2 to TRBJ2-7; 10 bases fit TRBD1. Germline V CDR1 and CDR2: SNHLY, FYNNEI. V was pared by 3 bases and J by 2 bases, with 7 bases of the junction left unmatched. CDR3 size: 16 residues. CDR3 region: CASSETGGLTTYEQYF. CDR3 nucleotide sequence: TGTGCCAGCAGTGAGACAGGGGGCTTAACTACCTACGAGCAGTACTTC.

This rearrangement joins TRBV28 to TRBJ2-1; a possible D gene is TRBD1 (6 bases). CDR3 length equals 14 residues. V was shortened by 3 bases and J by 3 bases, with 9 bases between the two germline ends. Germline CDR1 MDHEN, CDR2 SYDVKM. CDR3 loop: CASSLWTVYNEQFF. Here the CDR3 DNA reads TGTGCCAGCAGTTTGTGGACAGTCTACAATGAGCAGTTCTTC.

The chain links TRBV7-2 to TRBJ1-1; D perhaps matches TRBD1 (6 bases). CDR3 length equals 14 residues. The V and J ends lost 2 bases and 5 bases respectively, with 12 bases between them. CDR1 is SGHTA and CDR2 is FQGNSA in the germline V gene. The CDR3 here is CASSLFRGSTEAFF. CDR3 nucleotides: TGTGCCAGCAGCTTATTCAGGGGATCGACTGAAGCTTTCTTT.

V is TRBV9 and J is TRBJ2-7, with D possibly TRBD1 on 6 matching bases. The CDR3 runs 14 residues. V shed 0 bases and J shed 3 bases, with 10 bases lying between them. The germline V gene has CDR1 SGDLS and CDR2 YYNGEE. The CDR3 DNA follows: TGTGCCAGCAGCGTAGGGGACACTAACTACGAGCAGTACTTC. Translation gives CASSVGDTNYEQYF. Full variable domain (missing parts from reference TRBV9 and TRBJ2-7): DSGVTQTPKHLITATGQRVTLRCSPRSGDLSVYWYQQSLDQGLQFLIQYYNGEERAKGNILERFSAQQFPDLHSELNLSSLELGDSALYFCASSVGDTNYEQYFGPGTRLTVT.

The CDR3 DNA reads TGTGCCAGCAGCTTAGCGTTCGGGGATTGGGGCTACGAGCAGTACTTC. Protein sequence: CASSLAFGDWGYEQYF. This chain connects TRBV7-9 to TRBJ2-7; D possibly corresponds to TRBD2 (5 bases). Trimming shortened V by 0 bases and J by 3 bases, and 15 bases separated the two germline ends. The CDR3 extends over 16 amino acids. CDR1 and CDR2 from the germline V gene are SEHNR and FQNEAQ (reference sequence).

Comment on this clone: Other DNA variants within this sample encode the same CDR3. The chain couples TRBV5-1 to TRBJ1-6; tentative D call: TRBD1 (5 bases). Deletions cut 0 bases from V and 10 bases from J, with 11 bases between. Per the germline V gene, CDR1 is SGHRS and CDR2 is YFSETQ. The CDR3 covers 14 residues. CDR3: CASSLALGGSPLHF. The CDR3 coding sequence is TGCGCCAGCAGCTTGGCTCTGGGGGGGTCACCCCTCCACTTT.

The CDR3 loop is CASSLGQYFDEQFF. CDR3 coding DNA: TGTGCCAGCTCACTTGGACAGTATTTCGATGAGCAGTTCTTC. This sequence joins TRBV18 and TRBJ2-1; D is possibly TRBD1 (6 bases). Trimming cost V 4 bases and J 8 bases, with 15 bases left between them. The CDR3 totals 14 residues. Germline CDR1 KGHSH, CDR2 LQKENI.